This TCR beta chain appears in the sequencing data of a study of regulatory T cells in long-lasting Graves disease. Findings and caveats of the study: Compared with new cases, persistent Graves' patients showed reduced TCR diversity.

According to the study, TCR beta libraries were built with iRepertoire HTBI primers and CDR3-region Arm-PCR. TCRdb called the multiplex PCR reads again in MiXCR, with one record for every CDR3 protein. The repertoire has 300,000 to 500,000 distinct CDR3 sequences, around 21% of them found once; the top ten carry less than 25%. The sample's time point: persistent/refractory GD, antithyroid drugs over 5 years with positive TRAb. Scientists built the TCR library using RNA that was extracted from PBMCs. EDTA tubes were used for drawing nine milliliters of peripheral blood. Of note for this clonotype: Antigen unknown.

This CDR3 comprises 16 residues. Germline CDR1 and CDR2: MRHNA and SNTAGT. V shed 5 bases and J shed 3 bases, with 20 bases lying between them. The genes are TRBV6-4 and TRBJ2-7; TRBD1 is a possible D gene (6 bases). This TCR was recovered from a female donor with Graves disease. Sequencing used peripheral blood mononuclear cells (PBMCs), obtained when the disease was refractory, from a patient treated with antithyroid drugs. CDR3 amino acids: CASSYPPTPGVYEQYF. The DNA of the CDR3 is TGTGCCAGCAGTTACCCCCCGACACCAGGGGTCTACGAGCAGTACTTC.